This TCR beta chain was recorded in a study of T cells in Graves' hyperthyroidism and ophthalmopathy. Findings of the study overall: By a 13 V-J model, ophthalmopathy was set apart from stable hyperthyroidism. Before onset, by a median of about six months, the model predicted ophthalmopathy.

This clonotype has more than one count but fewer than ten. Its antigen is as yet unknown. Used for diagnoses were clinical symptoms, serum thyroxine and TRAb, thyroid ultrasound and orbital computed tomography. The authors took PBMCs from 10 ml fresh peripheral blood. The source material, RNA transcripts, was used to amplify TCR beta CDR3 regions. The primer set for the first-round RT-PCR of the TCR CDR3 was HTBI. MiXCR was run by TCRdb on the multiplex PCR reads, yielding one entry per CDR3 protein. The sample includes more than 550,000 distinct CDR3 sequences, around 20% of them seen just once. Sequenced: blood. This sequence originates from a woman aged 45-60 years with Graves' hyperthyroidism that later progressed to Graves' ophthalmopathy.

CDR3 sequence (DNA): TGCAGAGGCGGACTAGCGGTCTACGAGCAGTACTTC. Amino acid sequence: CRGGLAVYEQYF. The chain employs TRBV20-1 and TRBJ2-7; 10 bases are shared with TRBD2. The CDR3 length is 12 residues. Germline CDR1 and CDR2: DFQATT and SNEGSKA (reference sequence).